This TCR beta chain stems from a study of T-cell reconstitution after alpha-beta-depleted transplantation in children. V was trimmed by 1 base and J by 4 bases, leaving 12 bases between them. Germline CDR1 and CDR2: SGHTA and FQGTGA. The CDR3 has 15 residues. Unique molecular identifiers were incorporated during preparation of the TCRbeta library. MiXCR, applied by TCRdb to the PCR reads, yields one record per CDR3 protein. The sample consists of about 580,000 distinct CDR3 sequences, 23% of them appearing once. The table lists this clonotype with many counts. Its cognate antigen is unknown. Notes on the study in general: At the one-year point after transplant, T-cell counts and TCRbeta diversity were found to come mostly from T cells that had been newly produced. There were some patients whose high TCRbeta diversity at day 60 came from surviving recipient T cells and thymic progenitors. After transplant, at about two months, alpha-beta T cells were reportedly derived from several hundred expanded graft clones.

The sample in question was PBMCs, mostly from graft donor cells, obtained 360 days after TCRalphabeta/CD19-depleted stem cell transplant. The source is a boy under two years old who had a stem cell transplant for acute myeloid leukemia, so the T cells may come from the graft donor. The chain joins TRBV7-3 to TRBJ2-3; D is ambiguous. The CDR3 reads CASSLSGSYSDTQYF. The CDR3 DNA reads as TGTGCCAGCAGCTTAAGTGGCAGCTATTCAGATACGCAGTATTTT. The whole variable domain, filled in from reference TRBV7-3 and TRBJ2-3, reads GAGVSQTPSNKVTEKGKYVELRCDPISGHTALYWYRQSLGQGPEFLIYFQGTGAADDSGLPNDRFFAVRPEGSVSTLKIQRTERGDSAVYLCASSLSGSYSDTQYFGPGTRLTVL.